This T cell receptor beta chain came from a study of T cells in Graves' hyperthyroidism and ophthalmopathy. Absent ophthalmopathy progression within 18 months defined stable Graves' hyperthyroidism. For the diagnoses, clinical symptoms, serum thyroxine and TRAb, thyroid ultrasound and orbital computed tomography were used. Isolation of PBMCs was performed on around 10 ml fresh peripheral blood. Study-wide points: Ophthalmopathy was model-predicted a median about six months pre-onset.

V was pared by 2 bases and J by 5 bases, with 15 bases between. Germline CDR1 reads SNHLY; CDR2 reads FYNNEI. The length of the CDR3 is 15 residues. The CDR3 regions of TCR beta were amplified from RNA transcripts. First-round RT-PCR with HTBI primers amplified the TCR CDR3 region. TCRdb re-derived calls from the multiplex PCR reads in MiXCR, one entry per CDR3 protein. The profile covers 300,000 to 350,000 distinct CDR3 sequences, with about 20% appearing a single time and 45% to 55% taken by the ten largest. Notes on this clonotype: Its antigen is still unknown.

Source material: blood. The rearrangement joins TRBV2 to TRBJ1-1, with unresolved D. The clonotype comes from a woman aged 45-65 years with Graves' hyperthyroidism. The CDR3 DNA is TGTGCCAGCAGTGAATATCTGTCTGAAGGGACTGAAGCTTTCTTT. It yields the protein CASSEYLSEGTEAFF.